The 21 T cell receptor beta chains reported below all come from one sample, sequenced in a study of T cells after posttransplantation cyclophosphamide. TCRdb's table, derived via immunoSEQ multiplex PCR, lists solely in-frame clones and lacks some. This sample has about 18,000 clones, with 85% found just once. Control samples came 1 year after myeloablative marrow transplants with methotrexate plus calcineurin inhibitor. The specimen comprised PBMCs, sampled after allogeneic stem cell transplant with calcineurin inhibitor and methotrexate. The source is a young adult female patient who received an allogeneic stem cell transplant from an unrelated donor, was CMV-positive, and had acute and chronic GVHD. Some T cells may possibly be graft donor cells.

For the CDR3, the DNA is TGCGCCAGCAGCCCGGAGTTTGCGGGAGGTCCCTACGAGCAGTACTTC. Encoded protein: CASSPEFAGGPYEQYF. The chain uses TRBV4-1 and TRBJ2-7, with TRBD2 matching over 8 bases. The CDR3 sequence is 16 residues long. V dropped 4 bases and J dropped 2; count of bases not matched to a gene: 10. CDR1 and CDR2 (germline): MGHRA, YSYEKL.

CDR3 coding DNA: TGCGCCAGCAGCCTTAGCGGTGAGCAGTTCTTC. Amino acid sequence: CASSLSGEQFF. J is TRBJ2-1 and V is TRBV4-1, with D maybe TRBD2 (6 bases). The V end lost 4 bases, the J end lost 9 bases, and 7 bases lay between the germline ends. CDR3 length: 11 amino acids. CDR1 MGHRA and CDR2 YSYEKL come from the germline V gene.

The chain is built from TRBV29-1 and TRBJ2-3; TRBD1 is a possible D gene (6 bases). V lost 6 bases, J lost 3 bases, and 10 bases lay in between. This CDR3 comprises 12 residues. Germline CDR1 is SQVTM and CDR2 is ANQGSEA. Here the CDR3 reads CSVRQGTDTQYF. The CDR3 DNA follows: TGCAGCGTAAGGCAGGGGACAGATACGCAGTATTTT.

This rearrangement joins TRBV5-4 to TRBJ2-7; TRBD1 matches 7 bases. Germline V gives CDR1 SGHNT, CDR2 YYREEE (reference sequence). The J segment lost 5 bases and the V segment lost 0 bases, leaving 20 bases of the junction unmatched. This CDR3 is built from 19 residues. In DNA, the CDR3 is TGTGCCAGCAGCTTGGCCGGGACAGCGCCCAATACCAAGGTCCACGAGCAGTACTTC. This codes for CASSLAGTAPNTKVHEQYF.

This chain joins TRBV29-1 and TRBJ1-2; 10 nucleotides align to TRBD1. Per the germline V gene, CDR1 is SQVTM and CDR2 is ANQGSEA. The V and J ends lost 8 bases and 4 bases, in that order; junction bases with no gene match: 16. This CDR3 has 16 residues. This chain's CDR3 is CSTLGTGEKRGYGYTF. CDR3 in DNA: TGCAGCACCCTCGGGACAGGGGAGAAGAGGGGCTATGGCTACACCTTC.

This clone was counted a single time. The chain combines TRBV7-2 with TRBJ2-7, with 7 bases fitting TRBD1. The CDR3 loop spans 13 amino acids. CDR1 SGHTA and CDR2 FQGNSA come from the germline V gene. The ends lost 4 bases at V and 6 bases at J; junction bases unmatched: 6. Here the CDR3 DNA reads TGTGCCAGCAGCTGGTACAGGGGCCGCGAGCAGTACTTC. Amino acid sequence: CASSWYRGREQYF. Combining the CDR3 with reference TRBV7-2 and TRBJ2-7 gives the whole variable domain GAGVSQSPSNKVTEKGKDVELRCDPISGHTALYWYRQSLGQGLEFLIYFQGNSAPDKSGLPSDRFSAERTGGSVSTLTIQRTQQEDSAVYLCASSWYRGREQYFGPGTRLTVT.

This sequence joins TRBV6-5 and TRBJ2-6; 7 bases fit TRBD1. The trim removed 7 bases at V and 2 bases at J, leaving 5 bases unmatched. Looked up from germline, CDR1 is MNHEY and CDR2 is SVGAGI. The CDR3 contains 15 residues. The CDR3 bases are TGTGCCAGCAACTTCGGGACAGCTGGGGCCAACGTCCTGACTTTC. It is translated as CASNFGTAGANVLTF.

The chain joins TRBV15 to TRBJ2-7; 11 nucleotides align to TRBD2. The germline CDR1 and CDR2 sequences are LNHNV and YYDKDF (reference sequence). CDR3 length equals 15 residues. V lost 3 bases to trimming and J lost 7 bases; unmatched junction nucleotides: 8. DNA for the CDR3: TGTGCCACCAGCAGGGCAACTAGCGGGAGTAGGGAGCAGTACTTC. It encodes CATSRATSGSREQYF.

CDR3 DNA sequence: TGTGCCAGCGTTGCGGGTTGGAAAGAGACCCAGTACTTC. It encodes CASVAGWKETQYF. The chain uses TRBV6-1 and TRBJ2-5; the D gene is possibly TRBD2 (5 bases). The ends were cut back, 8 bases at V and 3 bases at J, with 13 bases in the middle. The CDR3 length is 13 residues. In germline, CDR1 is MNHNS, CDR2 SASEGT.

The chain joins TRBV29-1 to TRBJ1-3; tentative D call: TRBD1 (5 bases). Trimming removed 1 base from V and 6 bases from J, with 10 bases in between. The CDR3 totals 13 residues. CDR1 and CDR2 from the germline V gene are SQVTM and ANQGSEA. CDR3 protein: CSVEVGAENTIYF. The CDR3 DNA reads as TGCAGCGTTGAAGTAGGGGCTGAAAACACCATATATTTT.

V gene TRBV5-1 combines with J gene TRBJ2-7, with 9 bases lining up with TRBD1. CDR1 is SGHRS and CDR2 is YFSETQ in the germline V gene. This CDR3 has 14 amino acids. The V and J ends lost 2 bases and 2 bases, in that order; junction bases with no gene match: 2. In DNA, the CDR3 is TGCGCCAGCAGCTTAGGACAGGGGCCCTACGAGCAGTACTTC. Its protein is CASSLGQGPYEQYF. The complete variable domain, with remaining parts taken from reference TRBV5-1 and TRBJ2-7, reads KAGVTQTPRYLIKTRGQQVTLSCSPISGHRSVSWYQQTPGQGLQFLFEYFSETQRNKGNFPGRFSGRQFSNSRSEMNVSTLELGDSALYLCASSLGQGPYEQYFGPGTRLTVT.

Here the CDR3 DNA reads TGTGCCAGTAGTATCTCCAGGGGAATGAACACTGAAGCTTTCTTT. It translates to CASSISRGMNTEAFF. This chain joins TRBV19 and TRBJ1-1; tentative D call: TRBD1 (6 bases). This CDR3 region has 15 residues. Trimming cost V 3 bases and J 0 bases, with 11 bases left between them. Germline V lookup: CDR1 LNHDA, CDR2 SQIVND (reference sequence).

In DNA, the CDR3 is TGCGCCAGCAGCCGGGGGGGGGACAGGGGGCGAGGCACTGAAGCTTTCTTT. Encoded protein: CASSRGGDRGRGTEAFF. The genes are TRBV5-1 and TRBJ1-1; 12 nucleotides agree with TRBD1. The germline V gene has CDR1 SGHRS and CDR2 YFSETQ. V gave up 4 bases and J gave up 4 bases; unmatched junction bases: 11. This CDR3 region has 17 residues.

The CDR3 region is CAISESSLYEQYF. The CDR3 nucleotides read TGTGCCATCAGTGAGTCTAGCCTATACGAGCAGTACTTC. The V gene is TRBV10-3, the J gene TRBJ2-7; D ambiguous. The V gene lost 0 bases and the J gene lost 4 bases, with 7 bases spanning the gap. The CDR3 contains 13 residues. The germline CDR1 and CDR2 sequences are ENHRY and SYGVKD.

The chain uses TRBV19 and TRBJ2-3; D is uncertain. Germline V gene sequence: CDR1 LNHDA, CDR2 SQIVND (reference sequence). Trimming shortened V by 6 bases and J by 4 bases, and 11 bases separated the two germline ends. The CDR3 loop spans 13 amino acids. The CDR3 DNA sequence: TGTGCCAGTAGGAAGACTCGGGCAGATACGCAGTATTTT. This codes for CASRKTRADTQYF.

The chain is built from TRBV23-1 and TRBJ2-2, with 13 bases matching TRBD2. TRBV23-1 is annotated as an ORF whose role is uncertain. V lost 3 bases, J lost 3 bases, and 4 bases stayed unmatched. The CDR3 loop spans 17 amino acids. CDR3 amino acids: CASSQGLAGWHTGELFF. CDR3 nucleotide sequence: TGCGCCAGCAGTCAGGGACTAGCGGGATGGCACACCGGGGAGCTGTTTTTT.

This clone was counted once. The CDR3 coding sequence is TGTGCCAGCAGCCCCCCGGGACAGGCCTCCTACGAGCAGTACTTC. Translation gives CASSPPGQASYEQYF. The chain employs TRBV7-9 and TRBJ2-7, with 8 bases matching TRBD1. This CDR3 has 15 residues. Germline V gene data show CDR1 as SEHNR and CDR2 as FQNEAQ (reference sequence). Trimming removed 5 bases from V and 0 bases from J; junction bases left unmatched: 6.

This sequence joins TRBV19 and TRBJ2-7, with D maybe TRBD2 (6 bases). Germline V gene sequence: CDR1 LNHDA, CDR2 SQIVND (reference sequence). CDR3 length equals 11 residues. V lost 7 bases and J 6 bases, leaving 10 bases between the germline ends. The CDR3 reads CASTRGGEQYF. The CDR3 coding sequence is TGTGCCAGTACCCGGGGAGGCGAGCAGTACTTC.

The chain employs TRBV5-1 and TRBJ2-5; 14 bases line up with TRBD2. The DNA matches TRBJ2-7 better at its end, which makes the J call doubtful. Germline-derived CDR1 and CDR2 are SGHRS and YFSETQ. This CDR3 is 19 amino acids long. The CDR3 sequence: CASSLRSPGLAGAGVEQYF. Written as DNA, the CDR3 is TGCGCCAGCAGCTTGAGGTCTCCGGGACTAGCGGGAGCGGGGGTCGAGCAGTACTTC.

The J gene is TRBJ2-5, the V gene TRBV28, with TRBD1 identical over 8 bases. Per germline, CDR1 MDHEN and CDR2 SYDVKM. This CDR3 region has 16 residues. After removal of 5 bases from V and 2 bases from J, the junction contained 10 bases not matched to a gene. This chain's CDR3 is CASSNPRTGWQETQYF. CDR3 DNA sequence: TGTGCCAGCAGTAACCCGAGGACAGGGTGGCAAGAGACCCAGTACTTC. The complete variable domain, with remaining parts taken from reference TRBV28 and TRBJ2-5, reads DVKVTQSSRYLVKRTGEKVFLECVQDMDHENMFWYRQDPGLGLRLIYFSYDVKMKEKGDIPEGYSVSREKKERFSLILESASTNQTSMYLCASSNPRTGWQETQYFGPGTRLLVL.

This chain connects TRBV6-5 to TRBJ1-5, with 8 bases identical to TRBD1. Germline trimming cut 7 bases from V and 3 bases from J; bases unmatched to any gene: 5. This CDR3 spans 14 amino acids. Germline assignment: CDR1 MNHEY and CDR2 SVGAGI. DNA of the CDR3: TGTGCCAGCAAAGGGACAGGCAACAATCAGCCCCAGCATTTT. Protein product: CASKGTGNNQPQHF.